The present T cell receptor beta chain was sequenced within a study of human T cells and chemical hapten exposure. About the research overall: Upper-back patches of 0.01% DPC were read at 6 days. Study outcomes and limitations: Compared with pre-sensitization or healthy control sets, expanded TCRs clustered more.

Time point defined: pre-sensitization, week 0. Regarding treatment: therapeutic diphenylcyclopropenone sensitization with weekly scalp DPC. The study enrolled 18 to 70-year-old alopecia patients suitable for DPC. In regard to this clonotype: Its antigen is undetermined.

Germline V lookup: CDR1 SGDLS, CDR2 YYNGEE. This CDR3 is 14 amino acids long. Trimming took 3 bases from V and 3 from J, leaving 13 bases between them. One entry per CDR3 protein, called by TCRdb with MiXCR from the RACE reads. The repertoire consists of roughly 380,000 distinct CDR3 sequences, with approximately 5.1% occurring once and the leading ten covering just over 2.5%. The gene calls are TRBV9 and TRBJ2-7, with D perhaps TRBD2 (6 bases). The material sequenced was whole blood, taken in connection with sensitization to the hapten diphenylcyclopropenone (DPC). The sequence derives from a woman between 45 and 60 years old with alopecia areata. Some clones in this sample may be carry-over from other donors' samples. The CDR3 DNA reads TGTGCCAGCAGCGAGGGAATGACTAGCTACGAGCAGTACTTC. It yields the protein CASSEGMTSYEQYF. The full variable domain, its missing parts supplied by reference TRBV9 and TRBJ2-7, is DSGVTQTPKHLITATGQRVTLRCSPRSGDLSVYWYQQSLDQGLQFLIQYYNGEERAKGNILERFSAQQFPDLHSELNLSSLELGDSALYFCASSEGMTSYEQYFGPGTRLTVT.